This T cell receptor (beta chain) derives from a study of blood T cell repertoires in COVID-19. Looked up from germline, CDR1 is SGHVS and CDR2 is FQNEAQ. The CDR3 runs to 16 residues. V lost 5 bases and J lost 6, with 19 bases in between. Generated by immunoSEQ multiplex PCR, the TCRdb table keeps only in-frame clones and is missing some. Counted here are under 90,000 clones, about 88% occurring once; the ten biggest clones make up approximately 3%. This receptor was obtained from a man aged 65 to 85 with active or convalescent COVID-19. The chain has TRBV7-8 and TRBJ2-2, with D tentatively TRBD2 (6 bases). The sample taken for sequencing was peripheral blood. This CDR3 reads CASSGGIQRWAGELFF. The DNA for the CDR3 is TGTGCCAGCAGCGGAGGGATTCAGCGATGGGCCGGGGAGCTGTTTTTT.